A selection of T cell receptor beta chains follows, all from one sample in a study of blood T cell repertoires in COVID-19. The method was immunoSEQ multiplex PCR; TCRdb's version includes in-frame clones alone and lacks a portion of them. Here the sample spans 300,000 to 450,000 clones, around nine tenths being singletons. Material: peripheral blood. The receptors originated from a woman aged 55-70 years with COVID-19, enrolled during active disease. Both conserved end residues are part of each CDR3. A D gene is named only where the DNA matches it firmly. Rows may omit the clone size; those that give it use once, few, many or a size class.

>TRBV28|TRBJ1-5|TRBD1|-
TGTGCCAGCAGTGCTGAAGGGGGCCATCAGCCCCAGCATTTT
CASSAEGGHQPQHF
>TRBV10-3|TRBJ2-5|-|-
TGTGCCATCAGCGCAACAGAGACAGTTCAAGAGACCCAGTACTTC
CAISATETVQETQYF
>TRBV5-1|TRBJ1-1|-|-
TGCGCCAGCAGCTTTGGCAGGGAAGGCACTGAAGCTTTCTTT
CASSFGREGTEAFF
>TRBV19|TRBJ1-3|-|-
TGTGCCAGTAGTATTGCAGGGGTTGGAAACACCATATATTTT
CASSIAGVGNTIYF
>TRBV7-9|TRBJ2-4|-|-
TGTGCCAGCAGCATCCTGACAGGAGATTTAGCCAAAAACATTCAGTACTTC
CASSILTGDLAKNIQYF
>TRBV6-2/TRBV6-3|TRBJ1-1|TRBD1|-
TGTGCCAGCAGTTACTATGGCCCGGACAGGAAAACTGAAGCTTTCTTT
CASSYYGPDRKTEAFF
>TRBV3-1/TRBV3-2|TRBJ2-7|TRBD1|-
TGTGCCAGCAGCTTCTGGGACAGGGCCGAGCAGTACTTC
CASSFWDRAEQYF
>TRBV4-1|TRBJ1-4|TRBD1|-
TGCGCCAGCAGCCAAGAAGGACAGGGGCCGGGAAAACTGTTTTTT
CASSQEGQGPGKLFF
>TRBV18|TRBJ2-1|-|-
TGTGCCAGCTCACCTTTCGGGTACAATGAGCAGTTCTTC
CASSPFGYNEQFF
>TRBV19|TRBJ1-1|TRBD1|-
TGTGCCAGTAGTATGGAGACAGGGCTGAACACTGAAGCTTTCTTT
CASSMETGLNTEAFF
>TRBV30|TRBJ1-2|-|-
TGTGCCTGGAGTGCTGGCCCGCAAGGCTACACCTTC
CAWSAGPQGYTF
>TRBV27|TRBJ2-2|TRBD2|-
TGTGCCAGCAGTATACTAGCGGGGCAAACCGGGGAGCTGTTTTTT
CASSILAGQTGELFF
>TRBV6-5|TRBJ1-1|TRBD1|-
TGTGCCAGCAGTCGGAAACAGGGGAGCACTGAAGCTTTCTTT
CASSRKQGSTEAFF
>TRBV11-3|TRBJ2-2|TRBD2|-
TGTGCCAGCAGCTTGGGTAGCGGGGGCAACACCGGGGAGCTGTTTTTT
CASSLGSGGNTGELFF
>TRBV29-1|TRBJ1-1|TRBD1|-
TGCAGCGGTGAGAGGGGACAGGGTTGGACTGAAGCTTTCTTT
CSGERGQGWTEAFF
>TRBV10-3|TRBJ2-7|-|few
TGTGCCATCACCGGCGGCGGGTTGGCGGGAACGAGGGAGCAGTACTTC
CAITGGGLAGTREQYF
>TRBV6-5|TRBJ1-2|TRBD1|few
TGTGCCAGCAGCCTCGACAGGGCGGACGGCTACACCTTC
CASSLDRADGYTF
>TRBV6-5|TRBJ1-5|TRBD1|-
TGTGCCAGCAGTCCTGAGGACAGGTCTAATCAGCCCCAGCATTTT
CASSPEDRSNQPQHF
>TRBV12-3/TRBV12-4|TRBJ1-6|TRBD1|few
TGTGCCAGCAGCAGACAGGGGGTAACACCCCTCCACTTT
CASSRQGVTPLHF
>TRBV28|TRBJ1-3|TRBD1|-
TGTGCCAGCCGCGAGACAGGGCGTGGAAACACCATATATTTT
CASRETGRGNTIYF
>TRBV2|TRBJ1-1|-|-
TGTGCCAGCAGTCTCTCCAGGGTGGACACTGAAGCTTTCTTT
CASSLSRVDTEAFF
>TRBV10-2|TRBJ1-3|TRBD1|once
TGCGCCAGCCAGGACAGGCGCTCTGGAAACACCATATATTTT
CASQDRRSGNTIYF
>TRBV5-1|TRBJ1-1|-|-
TGCGCCAGCAGCTTTGAGGCGGCGAACACTGAAGCTTTCTTT
CASSFEAANTEAFF
>TRBV6-5|TRBJ1-1|TRBD1|-
TGTGCCAGCAGTCAGCTCGGACAGGCCCTGCACCAAGCTTTCTTT
CASSQLGQALHQAFF
>TRBV5-1|TRBJ1-2|-|-
TGCGCCAGCAGCGCCTCCGGACAGCCTACTAACTATGGCTACACCTTC
CASSASGQPTNYGYTF
>TRBV25-1|TRBJ2-2|-|-
TGTGCCAGCAGTGAAGAGAGAAAGGGGAATACCGGGGAGCTGTTTTTT
CASSEERKGNTGELFF
>TRBV30|TRBJ1-1|-|-
TGTGCCTGGAGCAAGGGAAGGAGGGGAATGAACACTGAAGCTTTCTTT
CAWSKGRRGMNTEAFF
>TRBV27|TRBJ2-6|-|-
TGTGCCAGCAGCCCCAGGGGCTCTGGGGCCAACGTCCTGACTTTC
CASSPRGSGANVLTF
>TRBV7-8|TRBJ1-1|-|-
TGTGCCAGCAGCTTAACGGTGAACACTGAAGCTTTCTTT
CASSLTVNTEAFF
>TRBV6-5|TRBJ2-5|TRBD2|-
TGTGCCAGCAGTTGGGCCGGGACTAGCAAAGAGACCCAGTACTTC
CASSWAGTSKETQYF
>TRBV11-2|TRBJ2-1|-|-
TGTGCCAGCAGCTCGGTTATGGAGCAGTTCTTC
CASSSVMEQFF
>TRBV2|TRBJ1-2|TRBD1|few
TGTGCCAGCGACAGGGGTTATGGCTACACCTTC
CASDRGYGYTF
>TRBV5-6|TRBJ2-5|-|-
TGTGCCAGCAGCACACCCGGGCAAGAGACCCAGTACTTC
CASSTPGQETQYF
>TRBV5-4|TRBJ1-2|TRBD1|-
TGTGCCAGCAGCCCACGGACAGGGAGTGTGGAAGGCTACACCTTC
CASSPRTGSVEGYTF
>TRBV15|TRBJ1-2|-|-
TGTGCCACCAGCAGAGATCCCAGGGGCTATGGCTACACCTTC
CATSRDPRGYGYTF